This T cell receptor (beta chain) was observed in a study of CD8+ T cells in alopecia areata. The overall study: Treatment ran 6 to 18 months, with 6 months of follow-up afterward.

Extraction of RNA preceded its reverse transcription into cDNA, which served as the sequencing template. Some clones are missing from TCRdb's copy, which holds only in-frame ones; the method was immunoSEQ multiplex PCR. The data show 85,000 to 110,000 clones, 80% to 90% seen once. Trimming left V 2 bases short and J 7 bases short, with 17 bases between. Germline lookup yields CDR1 ENHRY and CDR2 SYGVKD. The CDR3 runs 15 residues. Described treatment: oral pan-JAK inhibitor, 5-10 mg twice daily. The sequences come from CD8+ T cells sorted from blood, collected at approximately week 30, from a patient treated with tofacitinib. This clonotype was sampled from a human donor with alopecia areata. The chain uses TRBV10-3 and TRBJ1-2, with a weak D call TRBD1 (5 bases). In DNA, the CDR3 is TGTGCCATCAGTGAGCCGATGGACACCCGGAGTGGCTACACCTTC. Its translation: CAISEPMDTRSGYTF.